Here is one T cell receptor beta chain with its context. Its recognized antigen is unknown. Given a much more abundant clone one base away, this may be a read error. The conserved closing phenylalanine or tryptophan is absent in this CDR3, likely reflecting a read error. The iRepertoire nested amplicon-rescue multiplex PCR (arm-PCR) platform was used to amplify TCR alpha and beta CDR3 regions from RNA. For one-step reverse transcription and amplification, roughly 90-450 ng of tissue mRNA or PBMC total RNA was used as input. Following bead purification, Illumina adapters were added through a secondary multiplex PCR, and the libraries were then gel-purified between 200 and 400 bp. The libraries contained internal 6-nucleotide barcodes that were used for demultiplexing. Libraries were sequenced on an Illumina MiSeq with 2x220 or 2x250 nucleotide paired-end reads. The study's processing was this. Paired reads were merged using FLASH 1.2.11 and were aligned to the GRCh37 human genome using BWA-MEM, after which TRA and TRB reads were extracted. For V and J assignment, an IMGT-derived reference of cassette sequences and CDR3 motifs that included pseudogenes was used. Reads were translated in three frames, and productive CDR3s were defined by a C…FGXG motif without stop codons. Unique combinations of V-J cassette pair and CDR3 amino acid sequence were defined as clonotypes. Reads were filtered by Hamming distance, with the threshold set by the sequence error rate of each sample in mapped regions. TCRdb itself trimmed the public reads at Q25 with fastp, ran MiXCR and retained productive beta chains. Every CDR3 protein is listed once, alongside the most common genes and DNA of its rows. The V and J calls and clone size are TCRdb's, not the authors'. The sample table lists tens of thousands of distinct CDR3 sequences, around 37% of them with a count of one. The top ten constitute approximately 38% of the sample.

The CDR3 numbers 13 amino acids, ends counted. The CDR3 DNA has 39 bases and is translated from base 1. CDR1 is given as MNHEY and CDR2 as SVGEGT, both from the germline V gene. V trim: 6 bases; J trim: 5 bases; unmatched bases: 6. The data stem from a study of glioma-infiltrating T cells (TCRdb year 2016). As for the study more broadly: TCR alpha- and beta-chain repertoires were sequenced from glioma tissue, non-neoplastic brain tissue and matched peripheral blood mononuclear cells. Each tissue-infiltrating repertoire was compared with the same patient's peripheral blood repertoire to measure divergence between tissue and blood T-cell populations. Three low-grade glioma patients, several primary glioblastoma patients, and three non-glioma patients who contributed non-neoplastic brain tissue made up the paired cohort. Results the study describes overall, beyond this receptor: Group comparisons rested on small numbers: three non-neoplastic, three low-grade glioma and about 8 glioblastoma patients. VJ-independent divergence between tissue and blood was below expectation in non-neoplastic patients but above expectation in all gliomas, especially low-grade gliomas. Very few CDR3 sequences were found to be shared between tissue and blood, and this scarcity was attributed to high CDR3 diversity and limited sampling.

Sequenced: glioma tissue, nonneoplastic brain tissue, or PBMCs (not recorded which). The receptor was derived from a human donor with low-grade glioma or glioblastoma, undergoing nonglioma brain surgery, or in good health (not recorded which). The V gene is TRBV6-2 or TRBV6-3 and the J gene is TRBJ2-7, with 8 bases matching TRBD1. CDR3 loop: CASRPGQGHEQYL. The nucleotide sequence is given as TGTGCCAGCAGACCTGGACAGGGCCACGAGCAGTACCTC.